One and the same sample provided the 19 T cell receptor beta chains below, sequenced in a study of T cells and copy number aberrations in small-cell lung cancer. TCRdb's table, derived via immunoSEQ multiplex PCR, lists solely in-frame clones and lacks some. The sample carries 2,100 or so clones, 75% to 85% recorded once. The material sequenced was normal tissue next to the tumor. The receptor source for this set is a woman aged 55-70 years with small cell lung cancer.

Relative to its sample, this clone is large (0.1 to 1%). V is TRBV19 and J is TRBJ1-1; 8 bases are shared with TRBD1. This CDR3 has 13 amino acids. The germline V gene has CDR1 LNHDA and CDR2 SQIVND (reference sequence). V trimming: 8 bases; J trimming: 0 bases; junction bases outside the gene matches: 2. The CDR3 spells CASGDRLNTEAFF. The CDR3 DNA reads TGTGCCAGTGGGGACAGGCTGAACACTGAAGCTTTCTTT.

The rearrangement links TRBV5-1 to TRBJ2-3; D gene unclear. This CDR3 comprises 13 residues. Germline V gene sequence: CDR1 SGHRS, CDR2 YFSETQ. Trimming pared 4 bases from V and 5 bases from J, leaving 11 bases between. The CDR3, as DNA: TGCGCCAGCAGCCTCAATAGGGTAGATACGCAGTATTTT. As protein: CASSLNRVDTQYF.

The chain links TRBV4-1 to TRBJ1-4; no definite D call. The CDR3 consists of 15 residues. Per the germline V gene, CDR1 is MGHRA and CDR2 is YSYEKL. Trimming left V 1 base short and J 0 bases short, with 6 bases between. The CDR3 sequence: CASSQVQATNEKLFF. The CDR3 region has the DNA TGCGCCAGCAGCCAAGTGCAGGCAACTAATGAAAAACTGTTTTTT.

This chain connects TRBV19 to TRBJ1-2; 7 bases match TRBD1. Germline-derived CDR1 and CDR2 are LNHDA and SQIVND (reference sequence). The ends lost 3 bases at V and 3 bases at J; junction bases unmatched: 7. This CDR3 comprises 15 residues. This CDR3 reads CASSIPGQPYYGYTF. The CDR3 DNA reads as TGTGCCAGTAGTATTCCGGGACAGCCCTACTATGGCTACACCTTC. Based on the CDR3 plus reference TRBV19 and TRBJ1-2, the full variable domain is DGGITQSPKYLFRKEGQNVTLSCEQNLNHDAMYWYRQDPGQGLRLIYYSQIVNDFQKGDIAEGYSVSREKKESFPLTVTSAQKNPTAFYLCASSIPGQPYYGYTFGSGTRLTVV.

By sample fraction, this clone is large. The chain couples TRBV9 to TRBJ2-1, with 9 positions matching TRBD2. CDR1 and CDR2 from the germline V gene are SGDLS and YYNGEE. The CDR3 runs 15 residues. J lost 6 bases, V lost 3 bases, and 7 bases had no gene match. The CDR3 spells CASSAAGTSPNEQFF. The CDR3 DNA sequence: TGTGCCAGCAGCGCCGCCGGGACTAGCCCCAATGAGCAGTTCTTC.

CDR3 sequence reads: CASSILRGGGELFF. Written as DNA, the CDR3 is TGTGCCAGCAGTATCCTGAGGGGGGGCGGGGAGCTGTTTTTT. The chain has TRBV27 and TRBJ2-2; D may be TRBD2 (7 bases). Between the trimmed V and J ends, which lost 5 bases and 7 bases, there was a span of 14 bases. CDR1 is MNHEY, CDR2 SMNVEV, per germline (reference sequence). This CDR3 spans 14 amino acids.

This chain uses TRBV7-3 with TRBJ2-1, with 9 nucleotides matching TRBD2. CDR1 is SGHTA and CDR2 is FQGTGA in the germline V gene. J lost 8 bases, V lost 2 bases, and 7 bases had no gene match. This CDR3 is built from 15 residues. This CDR3 reads CASSLGGTSTYEQFF. CDR3 DNA: TGTGCCAGCAGCTTAGGAGGGACTAGCACCTATGAGCAGTTCTTC.

Concerning this clone: One end of the junction fails to match germline, which may point to a read error. The chain couples TRBV7-2 to TRBJ2-1, with 9 bases identical to TRBD2. From germline, CDR1 is SGHTA and CDR2 FQGNSA. The CDR3 has 11 amino acids. The CDR3 loop is CASSVAGVKFF. CDR3 in DNA: TGTGCCAGCAGCGTAGCGGGAGTCAAGTTCTTC.

The CDR3 protein is CASSPLRVRAYEQYF. The CDR3 DNA reads TGTGCCAGCAGCCCCCTAAGGGTGAGGGCCTACGAGCAGTACTTC. The chain is built from TRBV6-5 and TRBJ2-7; TRBD2 is a possible D gene (5 bases). CDR3 length equals 15 residues. V dropped 6 bases and J dropped 2 bases, with 17 bases sitting between them. Per germline, CDR1 MNHEY and CDR2 SVGAGI.

V is TRBV5-1 and J is TRBJ1-1; D remains unclear. There are 13 residues in the CDR3. V dropped 1 base and J dropped 2 bases, with 6 bases sitting between them. The germline V gene has CDR1 SGHRS and CDR2 YFSETQ. CDR3 nucleotide sequence: TGCGCCAGCAGCTTGACCCTTAACACTGAAGCTTTCTTT. It encodes CASSLTLNTEAFF.

The rearrangement uses TRBV5-1 and TRBJ2-7; 8 bases line up with TRBD1. V lost 1 base to trimming and J lost 4 bases; unmatched junction nucleotides: 4. This CDR3 comprises 14 residues. The V gene's germline CDR1 is SGHRS and CDR2 YFSETQ. CDR3 amino acids: CASSLQYRGYEQYF. CDR3 nucleotide sequence: TGCGCCAGCAGCTTGCAGTACAGGGGGTACGAGCAGTACTTC.

The chain uses TRBV5-5 and TRBJ2-7; D unclear. The CDR3 loop spans 15 amino acids. CDR1 and CDR2 from the germline V gene are SGHKS and YYEKEE (reference sequence). V gave up 2 bases and J gave up 4 bases, with 16 bases separating them. The CDR3 sequence: CASSFLVLGGYEQYF. CDR3 coding DNA: TGTGCCAGCAGCTTTCTCGTCCTCGGTGGGTACGAGCAGTACTTC.

The chain carries TRBV5-1 and TRBJ2-3; D remains unclear. Germline lookup yields CDR1 SGHRS and CDR2 YFSETQ. The CDR3 contains 13 residues. V was clipped by 7 bases and J by 0 bases, with 9 bases between them. CDR3 in amino acids: CASSASSTDTQYF. In DNA, the CDR3 is TGCGCCAGCTCGGCCTCTAGCACAGATACGCAGTATTTT.

This chain connects TRBV9 to TRBJ2-1; D gene uncertain. The CDR3 extends over 17 amino acids. The germline CDR1 and CDR2 sequences are SGDLS and YYNGEE. The ends were cut back, 0 bases at V and 0 bases at J, with 13 bases in the middle. The CDR3 protein is CASSVDSGRASYNEQFF. The CDR3 DNA is TGTGCCAGCAGCGTAGATTCGGGCCGTGCCTCCTACAATGAGCAGTTCTTC.

This clone was recorded only once. This sequence joins TRBV18 and TRBJ1-1; 10 bases are shared with TRBD1. This CDR3 comprises 14 residues. From germline, CDR1 is KGHSH and CDR2 LQKENI. The ends lost 5 bases at V and 4 bases at J; junction bases unmatched: 4. CDR3 bases: TGTGCCAGCTCAAGTGGGACAGGGGTCACTGAAGCTTTCTTT. Its protein product is CASSSGTGVTEAFF.

The chain recombines TRBV2 with TRBJ2-2; 8 bases are shared with TRBD1. V shed 6 bases, J shed 4 bases, and the junction held 10 bases outside the gene matches. Per the germline V gene, CDR1 is SNHLY and CDR2 is FYNNEI. CDR3 size: 16 residues. Written as DNA, the CDR3 is TGTGCCAGCAGACCCCACAGGGGGTACGGCACCGGGGAGCTGTTTTTT. It is translated as CASRPHRGYGTGELFF.

The chain combines TRBV30 with TRBJ2-1, with D maybe TRBD2 (6 bases). Deletions cut 1 base from V and 8 bases from J, with 9 bases between. CDR1 is GTSNPN and CDR2 is SVGIG in the germline V gene (reference sequence). The CDR3 has 12 amino acids. The CDR3 DNA sequence: TGTGCCTGGAGTGCTCTAGCGTATGAGCAGTTCTTC. This translates into CAWSALAYEQFF.

J is TRBJ1-1 and V is TRBV7-9; D gene ambiguous. Deletions cut 3 bases from V and 0 bases from J, with 17 bases between. Germline lookup yields CDR1 SEHNR and CDR2 FQNEAQ (reference sequence). This CDR3 contains 17 residues. CDR3 protein: CASSFYRDPMMNTEAFF. The DNA for the CDR3 is TGTGCCAGCAGCTTTTACCGGGATCCCATGATGAACACTGAAGCTTTCTTT.

The chain joins TRBV27 to TRBJ1-5; a possible D gene is TRBD1 (5 bases). The V gene's germline CDR1 is MNHEY and CDR2 SMNVEV (reference sequence). Deletions cut 8 bases from V and 6 bases from J, with 17 bases between. The CDR3 consists of 14 residues. For the CDR3, the DNA is TGTGCCAGCGGGGGGTTCCAGGGTAGTCAGCCCCAGCATTTT. Its translation: CASGGFQGSQPQHF.